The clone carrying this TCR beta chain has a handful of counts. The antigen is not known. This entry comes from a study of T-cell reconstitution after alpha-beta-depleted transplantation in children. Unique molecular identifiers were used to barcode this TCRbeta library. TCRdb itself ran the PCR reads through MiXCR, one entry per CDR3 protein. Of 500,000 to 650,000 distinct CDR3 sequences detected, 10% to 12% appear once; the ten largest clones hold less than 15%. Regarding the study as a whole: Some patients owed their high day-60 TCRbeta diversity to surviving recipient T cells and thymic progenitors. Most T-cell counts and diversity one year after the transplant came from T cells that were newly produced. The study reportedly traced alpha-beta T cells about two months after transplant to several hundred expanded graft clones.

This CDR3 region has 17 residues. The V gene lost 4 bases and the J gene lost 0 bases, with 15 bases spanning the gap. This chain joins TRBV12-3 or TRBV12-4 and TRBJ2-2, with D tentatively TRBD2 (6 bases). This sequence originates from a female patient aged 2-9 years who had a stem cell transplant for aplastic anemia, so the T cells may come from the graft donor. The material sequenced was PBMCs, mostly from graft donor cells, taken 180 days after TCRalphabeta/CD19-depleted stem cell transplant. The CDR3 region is CASSWGGGFANTGELFF. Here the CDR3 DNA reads TGTGCCAGCAGTTGGGGAGGCGGCTTCGCGAACACCGGGGAGCTGTTTTTT.